This T cell receptor (beta chain) was captured by sequencing in a study of CD8 T cells in Susac syndrome. This clonotype has a single count. An input of about 0.5 to 1 ug of RNA was subjected to reverse transcription using random hexamers. TCRdb reprocessed the immunoSEQ multiplex PCR reads with MiXCR, giving one entry per CDR3 protein. The data contain under 200,000 distinct CDR3 sequences, about 96% of them singletons. CDR1 and CDR2 from the germline V gene are SGHRS and YFSETQ. Trimming at V came to 4 bases and at J to 3 bases, leaving 6 bases not matched to a gene. The CDR3 is 15 amino acids. The sequence derives from a human donor with Susac syndrome. The sample consisted of CD4+ T cells from PBMCs. The V and J genes are TRBV5-1 and TRBJ1-1; 10 nucleotides align to TRBD1. The CDR3 DNA is TGCGCCAGCAGCGGCGGACAGGGGGTGTACACTGAAGCTTTCTTT. It is translated as CASSGGQGVYTEAFF.